One sample yielded the 4 T cell receptor beta chains listed below, sequenced in a study of a mutant IDH1 vaccine in newly diagnosed glioma. The repertoire was sequenced with immunoSEQ multiplex PCR; TCRdb's copy has only in-frame clones and lacks some. The sample has about 38,000 clones, roughly 80% seen once. Noted time point: baseline, week 1 (first vaccination visit). Regarding treatment: pre-vaccination baseline after standard-of-care therapy. The sample here was PBMCs, taken from a glioma patient treated with radiotherapy, temozolomide or both. Receptor source: a man aged 40-49 years with glioma. Some clones in this sample may be carry-over from other donors' samples.

This chain links TRBV7-3 with TRBJ2-1; TRBD2 matches at 10 bases. The CDR3 has 14 amino acids. The ends lost 4 bases at V and 9 bases at J; junction bases unmatched: 6. The V gene's germline CDR1 is SGHTA and CDR2 FQGTGA. The CDR3 spells CASSSSGLASEQFF. The CDR3 bases are TGTGCCAGCAGCTCCTCGGGACTAGCGAGTGAGCAGTTCTTC.

CDR3 protein: CAWTRDTEDTQYF. DNA for the CDR3: TGTGCCTGGACCCGGGACACAGAAGATACGCAGTATTTT. V gene TRBV30 combines with J gene TRBJ2-3; D may be TRBD1 (6 bases). Germline loops: CDR1 GTSNPN, CDR2 SVGIG (reference sequence). This CDR3 has 13 residues. Trimming stripped 4 bases from V and 5 bases from J, with 13 bases between.

The gene calls are TRBV2 and TRBJ1-2; perhaps TRBD1 as D (5 bases). This CDR3 has 13 amino acids. V lost 7 bases and J 0 bases, leaving 9 bases between the germline ends. CDR1 SNHLY and CDR2 FYNNEI come from the germline V gene. The CDR3 sequence is CASMRGANYGYTF. Written as DNA, the CDR3 is TGTGCCAGCATGAGAGGGGCTAACTATGGCTACACCTTC. Combining the CDR3 with reference TRBV2 and TRBJ1-2 gives the whole variable domain EPEVTQTPSHQVTQMGQEVILRCVPISNHLYFYWYRQILGQKVEFLVSFYNNEISEKSEIFDDQFSVERPDGSNFTLKIRSTKLEDSAMYFCASMRGANYGYTFGSGTRLTVV.

DNA for the CDR3: TGTGCCAGCAGCGAGGGGAGGACAGGGGCGATTGCTAATGAAAAACTGTTTTTT. It translates to CASSEGRTGAIANEKLFF. The chain links TRBV28 to TRBJ1-4, with TRBD1 identical over 9 bases. With V trimmed by 6 bases and J by 3 bases, 14 bases remained unmatched. CDR1 is MDHEN and CDR2 is SYDVKM in the germline V gene. This CDR3 has 18 amino acids.